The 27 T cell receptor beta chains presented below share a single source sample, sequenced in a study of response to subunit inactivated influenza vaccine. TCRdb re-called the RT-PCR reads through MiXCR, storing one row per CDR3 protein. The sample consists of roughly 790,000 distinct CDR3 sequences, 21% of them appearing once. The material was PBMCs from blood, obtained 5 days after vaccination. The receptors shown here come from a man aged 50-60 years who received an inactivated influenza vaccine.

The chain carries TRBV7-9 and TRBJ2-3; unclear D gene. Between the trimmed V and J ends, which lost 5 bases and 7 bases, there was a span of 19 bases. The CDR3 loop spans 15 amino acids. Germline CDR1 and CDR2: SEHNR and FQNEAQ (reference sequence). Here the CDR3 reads CASSIRVRTENTQYF. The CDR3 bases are TGTGCCAGCAGCATACGAGTCAGGACGGAGAATACGCAGTATTTT.

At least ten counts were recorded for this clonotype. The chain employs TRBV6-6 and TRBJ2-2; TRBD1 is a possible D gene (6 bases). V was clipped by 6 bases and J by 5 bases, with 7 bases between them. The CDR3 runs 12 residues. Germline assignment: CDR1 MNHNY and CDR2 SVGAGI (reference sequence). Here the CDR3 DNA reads TGTGCCAGCAGAACAGGGACCGGGGAGCTGTTTTTT. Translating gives CASRTGTGELFF.

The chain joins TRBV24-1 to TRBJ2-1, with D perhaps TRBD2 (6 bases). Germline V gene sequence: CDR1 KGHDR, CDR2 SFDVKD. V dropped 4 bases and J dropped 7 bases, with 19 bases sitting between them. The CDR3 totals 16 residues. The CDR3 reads CATSDLATYSPNEQFF. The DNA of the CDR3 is TGTGCCACCAGTGACCTAGCGACGTATTCCCCGAATGAGCAGTTCTTC.

This CDR3 reads CASRILGVQETQYF. The CDR3 DNA sequence: TGTGCCAGCAGAATTCTGGGAGTCCAAGAGACCCAGTACTTC. The chain has TRBV12-3 or TRBV12-4 and TRBJ2-5; TRBD2 might be the D (5 bases). The CDR3 sequence is 14 residues long. V was shortened by 6 bases and J by 1 base, with 12 bases between the two germline ends.

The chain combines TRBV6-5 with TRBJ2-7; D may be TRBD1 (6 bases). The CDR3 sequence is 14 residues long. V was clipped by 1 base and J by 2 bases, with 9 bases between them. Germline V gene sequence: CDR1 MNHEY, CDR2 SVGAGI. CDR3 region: CASSYYTGTYEQYF. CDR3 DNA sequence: TGTGCCAGCAGTTACTATACAGGGACCTACGAGCAGTACTTC.

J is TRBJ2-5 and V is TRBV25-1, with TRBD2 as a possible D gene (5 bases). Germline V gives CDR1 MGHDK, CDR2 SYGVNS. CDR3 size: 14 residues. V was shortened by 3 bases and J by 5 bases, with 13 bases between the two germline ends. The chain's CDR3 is CASSESWGAETQYF. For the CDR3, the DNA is TGTGCCAGCAGTGAGAGCTGGGGAGCGGAGACCCAGTACTTC.

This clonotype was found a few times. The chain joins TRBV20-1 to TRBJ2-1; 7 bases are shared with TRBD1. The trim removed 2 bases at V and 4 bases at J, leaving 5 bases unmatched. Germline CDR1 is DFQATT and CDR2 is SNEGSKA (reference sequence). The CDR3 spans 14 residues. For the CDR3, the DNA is TGCAGTGCTAGAACCGGGACAGCGTACAATGAGCAGTTCTTC. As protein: CSARTGTAYNEQFF.

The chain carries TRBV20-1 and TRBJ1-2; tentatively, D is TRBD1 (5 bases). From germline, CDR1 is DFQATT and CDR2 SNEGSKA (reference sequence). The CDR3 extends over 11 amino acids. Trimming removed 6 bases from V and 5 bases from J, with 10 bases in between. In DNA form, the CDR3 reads TGCAGTGCCGTAAGACAGTATGGCTACACCTTC. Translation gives CSAVRQYGYTF.

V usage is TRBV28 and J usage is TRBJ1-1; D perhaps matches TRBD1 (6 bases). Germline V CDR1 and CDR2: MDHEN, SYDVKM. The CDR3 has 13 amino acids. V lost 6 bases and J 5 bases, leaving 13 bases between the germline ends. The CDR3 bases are TGTGCCAGCAGGTCGACAGGAGAGACTGAAGCTTTCTTT. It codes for CASRSTGETEAFF.

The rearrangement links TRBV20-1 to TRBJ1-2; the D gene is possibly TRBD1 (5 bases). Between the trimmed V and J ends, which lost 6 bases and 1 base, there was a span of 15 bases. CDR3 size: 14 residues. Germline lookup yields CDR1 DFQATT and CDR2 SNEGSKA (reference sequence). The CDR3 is CSAPLRDSNYGYTF. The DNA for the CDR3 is TGCAGTGCCCCCCTCCGAGACAGTAACTATGGCTACACCTTC.

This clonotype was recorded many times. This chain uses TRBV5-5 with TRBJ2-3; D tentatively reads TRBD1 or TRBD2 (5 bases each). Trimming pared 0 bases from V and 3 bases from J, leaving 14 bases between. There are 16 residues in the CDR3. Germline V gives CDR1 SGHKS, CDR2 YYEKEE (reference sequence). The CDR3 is CASSLEGIGGTDTQYF. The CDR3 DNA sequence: TGTGCCAGCAGCTTGGAGGGCATTGGGGGAACAGATACGCAGTATTTT.

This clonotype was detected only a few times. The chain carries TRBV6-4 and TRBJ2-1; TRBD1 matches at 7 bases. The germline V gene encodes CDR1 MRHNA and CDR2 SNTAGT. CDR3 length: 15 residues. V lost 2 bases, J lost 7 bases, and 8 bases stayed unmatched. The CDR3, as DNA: TGTGCCAGCAGTGACGAGGGGGCCAGAGTGAATGAGCAGTTCTTC. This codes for CASSDEGARVNEQFF.

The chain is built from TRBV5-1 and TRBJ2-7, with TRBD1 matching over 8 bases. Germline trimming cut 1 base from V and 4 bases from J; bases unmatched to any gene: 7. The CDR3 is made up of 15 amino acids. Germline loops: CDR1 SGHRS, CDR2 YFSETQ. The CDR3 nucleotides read TGCGCCAGCAGCTTGCGGCAGGGGGCGTTTTACGAGCAGTACTTC. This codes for CASSLRQGAFYEQYF.

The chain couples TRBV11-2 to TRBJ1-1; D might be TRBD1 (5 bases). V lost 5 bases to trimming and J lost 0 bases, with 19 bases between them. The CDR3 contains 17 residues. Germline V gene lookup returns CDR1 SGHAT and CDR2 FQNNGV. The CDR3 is CASSKPGRRPMNTEAFF. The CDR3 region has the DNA TGTGCCAGCAGCAAGCCGGGACGCCGACCGATGAACACTGAAGCTTTCTTT.

CDR3 protein: CASSFSGGQPYNEQFF. For the CDR3, the DNA is TGCGCCAGCAGCTTTAGCGGGGGGCAGCCCTACAATGAGCAGTTCTTC. The V call is TRBV5-1, the J call TRBJ2-1, with TRBD2 matching 10 bases. J was trimmed by 2 bases and V by 2 bases; bases with no gene match: 4. Germline V CDR1 and CDR2: SGHRS, YFSETQ. The CDR3 is made up of 16 amino acids.

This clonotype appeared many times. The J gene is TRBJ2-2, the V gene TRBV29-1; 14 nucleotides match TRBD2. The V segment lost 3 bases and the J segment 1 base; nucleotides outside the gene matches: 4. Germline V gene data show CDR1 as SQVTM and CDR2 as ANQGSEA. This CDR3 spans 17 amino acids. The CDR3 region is CSVEGLAGVGNTGELFF. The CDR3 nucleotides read TGCAGCGTTGAGGGACTAGCGGGAGTAGGGAACACCGGGGAGCTGTTTTTT.

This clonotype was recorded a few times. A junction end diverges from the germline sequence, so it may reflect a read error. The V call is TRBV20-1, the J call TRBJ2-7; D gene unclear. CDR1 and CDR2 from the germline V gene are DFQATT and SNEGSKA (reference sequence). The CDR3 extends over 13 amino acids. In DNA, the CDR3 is TGCAGTGCTAGAGATGTGCTTAGAGGAATTGAGGTCTTC. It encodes CSARDVLRGIEVF.

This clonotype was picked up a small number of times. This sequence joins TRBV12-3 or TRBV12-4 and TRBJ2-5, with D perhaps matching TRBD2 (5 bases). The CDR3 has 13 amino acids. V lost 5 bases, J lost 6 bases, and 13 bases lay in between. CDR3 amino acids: CASSNGLAKTQYF. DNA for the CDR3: TGTGCCAGCAGTAACGGACTCGCGAAGACCCAGTACTTC.

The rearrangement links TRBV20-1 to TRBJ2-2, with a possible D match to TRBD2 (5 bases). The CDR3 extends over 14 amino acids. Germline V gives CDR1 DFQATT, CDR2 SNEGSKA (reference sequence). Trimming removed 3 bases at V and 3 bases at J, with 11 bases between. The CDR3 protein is CSASRGWDTGELFF. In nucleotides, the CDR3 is TGCAGTGCTAGTCGCGGGTGGGACACCGGGGAGCTGTTTTTT.

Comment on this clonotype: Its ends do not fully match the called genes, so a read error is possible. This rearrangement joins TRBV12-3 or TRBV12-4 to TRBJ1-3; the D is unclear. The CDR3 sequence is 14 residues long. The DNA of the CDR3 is TGTGCCAGCAGTTTAAAACAGACTGGAAACAACATATATTTT. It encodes CASSLKQTGNNIYF.

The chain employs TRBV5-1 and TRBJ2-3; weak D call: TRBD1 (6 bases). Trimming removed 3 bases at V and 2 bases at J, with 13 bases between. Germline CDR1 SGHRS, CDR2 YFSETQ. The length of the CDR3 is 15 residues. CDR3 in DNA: TGCGCCAGCAGCTGGTCGACAGGACCCACAGATACGCAGTATTTT. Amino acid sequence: CASSWSTGPTDTQYF.

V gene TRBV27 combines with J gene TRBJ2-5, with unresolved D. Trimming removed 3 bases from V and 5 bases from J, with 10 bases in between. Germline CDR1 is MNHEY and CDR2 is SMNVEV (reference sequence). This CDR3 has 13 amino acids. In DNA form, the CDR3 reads TGTGCCAGCAGTTTTCAGGCGAGGGAGACCCAGTACTTC. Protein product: CASSFQARETQYF.

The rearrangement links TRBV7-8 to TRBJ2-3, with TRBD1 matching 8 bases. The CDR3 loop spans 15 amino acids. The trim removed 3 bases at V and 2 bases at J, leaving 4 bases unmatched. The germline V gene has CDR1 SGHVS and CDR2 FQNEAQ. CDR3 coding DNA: TGTGCCAGCAGCTTGAGGACAGGGCCCACAGATACGCAGTATTTT. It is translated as CASSLRTGPTDTQYF.

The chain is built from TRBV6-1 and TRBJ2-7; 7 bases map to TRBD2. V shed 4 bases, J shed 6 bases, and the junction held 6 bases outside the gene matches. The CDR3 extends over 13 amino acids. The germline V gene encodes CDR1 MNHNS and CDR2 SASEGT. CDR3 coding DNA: TGTGCCAGCAGTGCTTTTCGGGGGGTCGAGCAGTACTTC. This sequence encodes CASSAFRGVEQYF.

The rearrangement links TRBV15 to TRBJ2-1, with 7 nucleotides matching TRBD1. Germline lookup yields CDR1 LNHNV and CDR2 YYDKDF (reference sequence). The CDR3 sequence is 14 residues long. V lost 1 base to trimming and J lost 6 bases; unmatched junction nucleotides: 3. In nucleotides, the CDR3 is TGTGCCACCAGCAGAGTGACAGGGCGCAATGAGCAGTTCTTC. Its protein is CATSRVTGRNEQFF.

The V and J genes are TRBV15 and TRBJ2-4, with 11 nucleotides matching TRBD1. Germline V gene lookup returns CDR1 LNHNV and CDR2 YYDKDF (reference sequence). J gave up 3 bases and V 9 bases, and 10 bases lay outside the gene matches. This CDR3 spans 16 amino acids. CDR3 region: CATTGTGGSGKNIQYF. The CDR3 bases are TGTGCCACAACGGGGACAGGGGGGAGCGGCAAAAACATTCAGTACTTC.

The CDR3 loop reads CASSLGGLAGVDEQYF. Here the CDR3 DNA reads TGCGCCAGCAGCTTGGGGGGACTAGCGGGAGTAGACGAGCAGTACTTC. The chain is built from TRBV5-1 and TRBJ2-7, with 14 bases that match TRBD2. This CDR3 region has 16 residues. The germline CDR1 and CDR2 sequences are SGHRS and YFSETQ. V trimming: 0 bases; J trimming: 5 bases; junction bases outside the gene matches: 4.